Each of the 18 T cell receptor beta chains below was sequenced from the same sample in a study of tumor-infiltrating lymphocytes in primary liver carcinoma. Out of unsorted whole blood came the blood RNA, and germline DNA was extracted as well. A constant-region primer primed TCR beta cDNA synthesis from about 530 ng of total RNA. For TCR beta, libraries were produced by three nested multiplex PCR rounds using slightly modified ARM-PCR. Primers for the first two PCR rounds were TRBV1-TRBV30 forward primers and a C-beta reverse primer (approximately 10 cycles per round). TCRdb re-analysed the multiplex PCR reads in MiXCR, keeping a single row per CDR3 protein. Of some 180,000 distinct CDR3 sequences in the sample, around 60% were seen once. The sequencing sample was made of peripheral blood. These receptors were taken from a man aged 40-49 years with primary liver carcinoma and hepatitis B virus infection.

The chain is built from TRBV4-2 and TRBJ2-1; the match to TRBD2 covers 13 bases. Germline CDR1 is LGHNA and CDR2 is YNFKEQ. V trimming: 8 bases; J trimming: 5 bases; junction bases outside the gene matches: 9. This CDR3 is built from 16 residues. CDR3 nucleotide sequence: TGTGCCAGCTGTGTAACCGGGACTAGCGGGGACAATGAGCAGTTCTTC. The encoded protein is CASCVTGTSGDNEQFF.

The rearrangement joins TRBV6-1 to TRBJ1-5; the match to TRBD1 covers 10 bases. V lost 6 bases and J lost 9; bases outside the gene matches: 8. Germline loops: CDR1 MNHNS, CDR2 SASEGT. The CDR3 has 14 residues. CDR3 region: CASSSGQGTRPQHF. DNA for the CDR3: TGTGCCAGCAGCTCGGGACAGGGGACCAGGCCCCAGCATTTT.

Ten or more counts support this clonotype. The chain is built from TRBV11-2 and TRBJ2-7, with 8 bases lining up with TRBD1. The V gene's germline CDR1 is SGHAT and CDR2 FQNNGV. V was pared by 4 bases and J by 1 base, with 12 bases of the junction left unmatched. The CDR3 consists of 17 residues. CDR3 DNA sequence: TGTGCCAGCAGCTCCAGGGGGGACAGGTCCCTTTCCTACGAGCAGTACTTC. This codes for CASSSRGDRSLSYEQYF.

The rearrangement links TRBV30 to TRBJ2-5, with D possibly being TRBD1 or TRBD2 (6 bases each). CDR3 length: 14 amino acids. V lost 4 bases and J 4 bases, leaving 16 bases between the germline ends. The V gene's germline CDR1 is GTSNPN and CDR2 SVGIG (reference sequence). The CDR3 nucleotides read TGTGCCTGGACTCCTCCCCGGGGGCTAGAGACCCAGTACTTC. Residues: CAWTPPRGLETQYF.

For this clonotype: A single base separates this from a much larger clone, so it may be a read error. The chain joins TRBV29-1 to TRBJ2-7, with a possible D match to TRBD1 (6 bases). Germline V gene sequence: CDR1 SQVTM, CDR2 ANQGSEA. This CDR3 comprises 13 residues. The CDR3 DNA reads TGCAGCGTTGGGACAGACCTGGCCTACGACCAGTACTTC. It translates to CSVGTDLAYDQYF.

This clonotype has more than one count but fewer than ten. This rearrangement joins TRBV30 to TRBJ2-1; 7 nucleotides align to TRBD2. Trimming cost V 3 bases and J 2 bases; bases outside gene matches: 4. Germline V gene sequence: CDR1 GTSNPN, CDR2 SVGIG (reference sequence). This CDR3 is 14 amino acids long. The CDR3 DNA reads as TGTGCCTGGAGCGGGGGGAGGGCCTACAATGAGCAGTTCTTC. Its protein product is CAWSGGRAYNEQFF.

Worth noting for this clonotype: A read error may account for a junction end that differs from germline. CDR3 DNA: TGCAGCGTCGGACTCCCCACCGGGGAGCCGCTTTTT. Protein product: CSVGLPTGEPLF. The rearrangement uses TRBV29-1 and TRBJ2-2; D is perhaps TRBD2 (5 bases). Per the germline V gene, CDR1 is SQVTM and CDR2 is ANQGSEA. The CDR3 sequence is 12 residues long.

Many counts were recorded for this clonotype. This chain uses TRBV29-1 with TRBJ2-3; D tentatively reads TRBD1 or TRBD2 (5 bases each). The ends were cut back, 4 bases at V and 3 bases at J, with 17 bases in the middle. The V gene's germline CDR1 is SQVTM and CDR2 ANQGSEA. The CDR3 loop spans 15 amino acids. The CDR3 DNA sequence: TGCAGCGTTGGACGTGGATGGGGGAGTACAGATACGCAGTATTTT. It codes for CSVGRGWGSTDTQYF.

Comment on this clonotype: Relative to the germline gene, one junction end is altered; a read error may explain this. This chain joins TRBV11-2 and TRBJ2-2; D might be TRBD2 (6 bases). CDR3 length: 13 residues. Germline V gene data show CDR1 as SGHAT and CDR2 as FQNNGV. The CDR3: CASSWGVTGELFF. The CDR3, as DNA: TGTGCCAGCAGCTGGGGGGTAACCGGGGAGCTGTTCTTT.

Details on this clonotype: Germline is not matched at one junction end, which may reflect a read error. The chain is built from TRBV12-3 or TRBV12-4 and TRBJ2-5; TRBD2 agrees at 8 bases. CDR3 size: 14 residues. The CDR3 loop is CANSSSGAQETQYF. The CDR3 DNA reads TGTGCCAACAGTAGTAGCGGGGCACAAGAGACCCAGTACTTC.

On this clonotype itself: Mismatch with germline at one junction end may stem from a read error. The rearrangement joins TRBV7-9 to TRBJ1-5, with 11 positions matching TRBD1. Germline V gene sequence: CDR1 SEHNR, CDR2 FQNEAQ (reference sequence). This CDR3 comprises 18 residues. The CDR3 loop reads CASSYGTGGLLSNQPRHF. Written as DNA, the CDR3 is TGTGCCAGCAGCTACGGGACAGGGGGGCTCCTTAGCAATCAGCCCCGGCATTTT.

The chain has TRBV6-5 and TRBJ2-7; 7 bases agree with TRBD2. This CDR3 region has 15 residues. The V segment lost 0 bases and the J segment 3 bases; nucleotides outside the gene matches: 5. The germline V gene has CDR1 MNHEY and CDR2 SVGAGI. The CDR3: CASSYSVSSGYEQYF. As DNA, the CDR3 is TGTGCCAGCAGTTACTCGGTGTCTAGCGGCTACGAGCAGTACTTC.

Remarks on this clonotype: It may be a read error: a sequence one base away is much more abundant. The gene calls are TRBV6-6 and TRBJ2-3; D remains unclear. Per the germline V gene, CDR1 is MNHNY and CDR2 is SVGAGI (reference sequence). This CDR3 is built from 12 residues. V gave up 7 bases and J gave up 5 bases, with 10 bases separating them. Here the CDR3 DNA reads TGTGCCAGCACGGCCGGCATAGATACGCAGTATTTT. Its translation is CASTAGIDTQYF.

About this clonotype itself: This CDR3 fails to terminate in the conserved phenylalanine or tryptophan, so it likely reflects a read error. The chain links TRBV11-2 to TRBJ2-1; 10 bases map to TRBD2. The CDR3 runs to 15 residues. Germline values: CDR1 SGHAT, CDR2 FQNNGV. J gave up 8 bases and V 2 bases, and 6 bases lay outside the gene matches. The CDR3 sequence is CASSLWGLAKDEQFS. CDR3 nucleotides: TGTGCCAGCAGCTTATGGGGACTAGCGAAAGATGAGCAGTTCTCC.

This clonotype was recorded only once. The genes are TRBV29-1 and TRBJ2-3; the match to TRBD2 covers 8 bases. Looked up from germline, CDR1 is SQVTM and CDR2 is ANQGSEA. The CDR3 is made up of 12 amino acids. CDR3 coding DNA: TGCAACGGGGGGGGGGAAACAGATACGCAGTATTTT. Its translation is CNGGGETDTQYF.

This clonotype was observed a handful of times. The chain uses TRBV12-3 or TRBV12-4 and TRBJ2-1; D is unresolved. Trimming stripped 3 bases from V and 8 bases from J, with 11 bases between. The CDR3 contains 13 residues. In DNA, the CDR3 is TGTGCCAGCAGTTTGAGCCCGGTGGATGAGCAGTTCTTC. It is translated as CASSLSPVDEQFF.

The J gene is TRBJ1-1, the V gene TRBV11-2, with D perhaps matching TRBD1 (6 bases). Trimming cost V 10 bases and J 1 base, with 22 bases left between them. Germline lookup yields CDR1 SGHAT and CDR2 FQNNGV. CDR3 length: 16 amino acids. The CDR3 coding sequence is TGTGCCAATAGCTTAGGGGGACACGGGGGGAACACTGAAGCTTTCTTT. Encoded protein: CANSLGGHGGNTEAFF.

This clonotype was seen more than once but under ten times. DNA of the CDR3: TGTGCCAGCAGACAGTCCGCGGGAAACATTCAGTACTTC. Translation: CASRQSAGNIQYF. The chain is built from TRBV7-9 and TRBJ2-4; maybe TRBD2 (5 bases). The CDR3 consists of 13 residues. Germline V gene lookup returns CDR1 SEHNR and CDR2 FQNEAQ (reference sequence). V lost 6 bases, J lost 6 bases, and 12 bases lay in between.